The clone carrying this T cell receptor (beta chain) was observed many times. Its specificity is unknown. This entry is derived from a study of response to subunit inactivated influenza vaccine. General study findings and limits: After each seasonal influenza vaccination, few new T cells are recruited, the authors suggested.

MiXCR, run by TCRdb on the RT-PCR reads, gives a single entry per CDR3 protein. The data show approximately 490,000 distinct CDR3 sequences, less than 7.5% seen once. Sequenced here: PBMCs from blood, sampled roughly 24 months after vaccination. This sequence originates from a man aged 45-69 years who received an inactivated influenza vaccine.

DNA of the CDR3: TGCAGCGTTGCGAAGCGGGCGAACGGGGAGACCCAGTACTTC. It specifies CSVAKRANGETQYF. V and J are TRBV29-1 and TRBJ2-5; perhaps TRBD2 as D (6 bases). Germline values: CDR1 SQVTM, CDR2 ANQGSEA. V gave up 4 bases and J gave up 5 bases, with 17 bases separating them. The CDR3 extends over 14 amino acids.